Below, 30 T cell receptor beta chains from the same sample are listed, as sequenced in a study of blood T cell repertoires in COVID-19. TCRdb keeps only in-frame clones here, not all; method: immunoSEQ multiplex PCR. The sample lists fewer than 80,000 clones; more than 90% were seen once. The sample was peripheral blood. The receptors here all came from a woman aged 80 or over with active or convalescent COVID-19.

CDR3 sequence: CASSQTGEAKNIQYF. CDR3 nucleotides: TGTGCCAGCAGCCAAACAGGGGAGGCCAAAAACATTCAGTACTTC. J is TRBJ2-4 and V is TRBV7-9, with 7 bases that match TRBD1. The CDR3 contains 15 residues. V shed 5 bases, J shed 1 base, and the junction held 5 bases outside the gene matches. The V gene's germline CDR1 is SEHNR and CDR2 FQNEAQ (reference sequence). The whole variable domain, filled in from reference TRBV7-9 and TRBJ2-4, reads DTGVSQNPRHKITKRGQNVTFRCDPISEHNRLYWYRQTLGQGPEFLTYFQNEAQLEKSRLLSDRFSAERPKGSFSTLEIQRTEQGDSAMYLCASSQTGEAKNIQYFGAGTRLSVL.

This clone showed up just a few times. This chain connects TRBV28 to TRBJ1-2; D is uncertain. The CDR3 loop spans 15 amino acids. Trimming took 0 bases from V and 0 from J, leaving 8 bases between them. Germline CDR1 is MDHEN and CDR2 is SYDVKM. CDR3 region: CASSLWAAANYGYTF. CDR3 DNA: TGTGCCAGCAGTTTATGGGCGGCAGCTAACTATGGCTACACCTTC.

The chain employs TRBV11-3 and TRBJ2-2, with no clear D. V dropped 1 base and J dropped 0 bases, with 3 bases sitting between them. This CDR3 comprises 14 residues. Germline CDR1 and CDR2: SGHNT and YENEEA. The CDR3 here is CASSLAANTGELFF. DNA of the CDR3: TGTGCCAGCAGCTTAGCGGCGAACACCGGGGAGCTGTTTTTT.

The chain carries TRBV2 and TRBJ2-5; no reliable D call. The germline V gene has CDR1 SNHLY and CDR2 FYNNEI. Deletions cut 1 base from V and 3 bases from J, with 3 bases between. This CDR3 spans 12 amino acids. CDR3 loop: CASSEGEETQYF. The CDR3 DNA follows: TGTGCCAGCAGTGAAGGCGAAGAGACCCAGTACTTC.

This sequence joins TRBV7-9 and TRBJ2-4; perhaps TRBD1 as D (6 bases). This CDR3 is 16 amino acids long. Germline CDR1 is SEHNR and CDR2 is FQNEAQ (reference sequence). Trimming pared 5 bases from V and 0 bases from J, leaving 14 bases between. CDR3 nucleotide sequence: TGTGCCAGCAGCCCTGCGGACAGTTTAGCCAAAAACATTCAGTACTTC. It is translated as CASSPADSLAKNIQYF.

The gene calls are TRBV29-1 and TRBJ2-4, with 13 bases lining up with TRBD2. The CDR3 is made up of 17 amino acids. CDR1 and CDR2 from the germline V gene are SQVTM and ANQGSEA. V lost 7 bases and J lost 6; bases outside the gene matches: 15. In DNA form, the CDR3 reads TGCAGCGCTGGACTAGCGGGGGCCCCACGAAGTCTAAACATTCAGTACTTC. Protein product: CSAGLAGAPRSLNIQYF. Combining the CDR3 with reference TRBV29-1 and TRBJ2-4 gives the whole variable domain SAVISQKPSRDICQRGTSLTIQCQVDSQVTMMFWYRQQPGQSLTLIATANQGSEATYESGFVIDKFPISRPNLTFSTLTVSNMSPEDSSIYLCSAGLAGAPRSLNIQYFGAGTRLSVL.

The sample holds one count of this clone. J is TRBJ1-6 and V is TRBV7-2; D is unresolved. Deletions cut 1 base from V and 6 bases from J, with 4 bases between. The CDR3 runs to 13 residues. Per germline, CDR1 SGHTA and CDR2 FQGNSA. As DNA, the CDR3 is TGTGCCAGCAGCTTAGACGGTAATTCACCCCTCCACTTT. This sequence encodes CASSLDGNSPLHF. The entire variable domain, with the rest obtained from reference TRBV7-2 and TRBJ1-6, is as follows: GAGVSQSPSNKVTEKGKDVELRCDPISGHTALYWYRQSLGQGLEFLIYFQGNSAPDKSGLPSDRFSAERTGGSVSTLTIQRTQQEDSAVYLCASSLDGNSPLHFGNGTRLTVT.

This clone was counted a few times. The rearrangement joins TRBV10-2 to TRBJ2-1; 8 nucleotides match TRBD1. V gave up 10 bases and J gave up 7 bases; unmatched junction bases: 15. CDR3 length: 15 residues. Germline V gene lookup returns CDR1 WSHSY and CDR2 SAAADI. CDR3 DNA sequence: TGCGCCACGGTCGTTTGGACTGGACAGGGAAATGAGCAGTTCTTC. This translates into CATVVWTGQGNEQFF.

CDR3 sequence (DNA): TGCGCCAGCAGCCAGGGGGGGGCAGGGGGCGGCGAGCAGTACTTC. It is translated as CASSQGGAGGGEQYF. The rearrangement links TRBV4-1 to TRBJ2-7; D perhaps matches TRBD1 (8 bases). The CDR3 loop spans 15 amino acids. Germline CDR1 and CDR2: MGHRA and YSYEKL. Deletions cut 3 bases from V and 6 bases from J, with 18 bases between.

The V call is TRBV4-2, the J call TRBJ1-4; 8 bases fit TRBD1. The CDR3 covers 15 residues. Per germline, CDR1 LGHNA and CDR2 YNFKEQ. V trimming: 0 bases; J trimming: 8 bases; junction bases outside the gene matches: 5. The CDR3 region has the DNA TGTGCCAGCAGCCAAGATGCACAGGGGGAAGAAAAACTGTTTTTT. It yields the protein CASSQDAQGEEKLFF.

The rearrangement uses TRBV12-3 or TRBV12-4 and TRBJ2-2, with a weak D call TRBD2 (6 bases). The CDR3 runs to 12 residues. With 7 bases removed from V and 4 bases from J, the gap between germline ends came to 7 bases. CDR3 residues: CASTGGTGELFF. In DNA, the CDR3 is TGTGCCAGCACCGGGGGCACCGGGGAGCTGTTTTTT.

This chain joins TRBV12-3 or TRBV12-4 and TRBJ2-5, with TRBD2 matching 9 bases. Losses at the gene ends were 8 bases for V and 7 bases for J; bases not matched to a gene: 5. The CDR3 contains 12 residues. This chain's CDR3 is CASSAGGPTQYF. DNA for the CDR3: TGTGCCAGCTCGGCGGGGGGGCCGACCCAGTACTTC.

The rearrangement links TRBV19 to TRBJ2-3; TRBD1 is a possible D gene (5 bases). In germline, CDR1 is LNHDA, CDR2 SQIVND (reference sequence). The CDR3 is 14 amino acids. The V end was cut by 3 bases, the J end by 3 bases, with 10 bases between. The CDR3, as DNA: TGTGCCAGTAGTATGTCCAGGGCAACAGATACGCAGTATTTT. As protein: CASSMSRATDTQYF.

The genes are TRBV18 and TRBJ1-5; 8 bases agree with TRBD1. The CDR3 is 14 residues long. CDR1 KGHSH and CDR2 LQKENI come from the germline V gene. The ends lost 3 bases at V and 6 bases at J; junction bases unmatched: 4. The CDR3 here is CASSPDRAAQPQHF. Written as DNA, the CDR3 is TGTGCCAGCTCACCGGACAGGGCTGCTCAGCCCCAGCATTTT.

V gene TRBV5-1 combines with J gene TRBJ2-3; 11 nucleotides agree with TRBD1. Trimming at V came to 4 bases and at J to 2 bases, leaving 6 bases not matched to a gene. The germline gives CDR1 SGHRS, CDR2 YFSETQ. This CDR3 is 16 amino acids long. This CDR3 reads CASSGGQGAPTDTQYF. The CDR3 DNA follows: TGCGCCAGCAGCGGTGGACAGGGGGCGCCCACAGATACGCAGTATTTT.

This clone was counted a few times. The CDR3 here is CASSQGGRDTGELFF. The CDR3 DNA reads as TGTGCCAGCAGCCAAGGAGGCAGGGACACCGGGGAGCTGTTTTTT. V gene TRBV3-1 (or the pseudogene TRBV3-2) combines with J gene TRBJ2-2; possible D gene TRBD1, 5 bases. The CDR3 contains 15 residues. Trimming pared 1 base from V and 3 bases from J, leaving 9 bases between. Germline V gene sequence: CDR1 LGHDT, CDR2 YNNKEL (reference sequence).

This chain connects TRBV6-2 or TRBV6-3 to TRBJ2-3; 7 bases align to TRBD2. The CDR3 totals 14 residues. Germline CDR1 is MNHEY and CDR2 is SVGEGT. The junction had 0 bases not matched to a gene; V was cut back by 2 bases and J by 1 base. CDR3 region: CASSYAGGTDTQYF. Here the CDR3 DNA reads TGTGCCAGCAGTTACGCGGGGGGCACAGATACGCAGTATTTT.

J is TRBJ2-7 and V is TRBV15; the D gene is possibly TRBD2 (6 bases). Trimming took off 0 bases at V and 7 bases at J, with 13 bases between the two ends. The CDR3 totals 14 residues. Germline V gene sequence: CDR1 LNHNV, CDR2 YYDKDF (reference sequence). CDR3 sequence: CATSRDTVRGEQYF. CDR3 in DNA: TGTGCCACCAGCAGAGATACGGTTCGGGGGGAGCAGTACTTC.

The chain recombines TRBV30 with TRBJ1-4; 8 bases are shared with TRBD1. The V and J ends lost 3 bases and 8 bases, in that order; junction bases with no gene match: 2. Germline V gene lookup returns CDR1 GTSNPN and CDR2 SVGIG (reference sequence). The CDR3 spans 12 residues. The CDR3 here is CAWRWDREKLFF. The CDR3 DNA reads as TGTGCCTGGAGATGGGACAGGGAAAAACTGTTTTTT.

A single count supports this clone. This sequence joins TRBV7-9 and TRBJ1-3; D is undetermined. V dropped 2 bases and J dropped 14 bases, with 13 bases sitting between them. Germline V gene sequence: CDR1 SEHNR, CDR2 FQNEAQ (reference sequence). CDR3 length: 12 amino acids. Written as DNA, the CDR3 is TGTGCCAGCAGCTTATCTTTGGGAGTCCTATATTTT. Its protein product is CASSLSLGVLYF. The full variable domain, rest sourced from reference TRBV7-9 and TRBJ1-3, is DTGVSQNPRHKITKRGQNVTFRCDPISEHNRLYWYRQTLGQGPEFLTYFQNEAQLEKSRLLSDRFSAERPKGSFSTLEIQRTEQGDSAMYLCASSLSLGVLYFGEGSWLTVV.

The V call is TRBV18, the J call TRBJ1-3; D is perhaps TRBD1 (6 bases). V lost 6 bases and J 3 bases, leaving 15 bases between the germline ends. The CDR3 covers 15 residues. CDR1 and CDR2 from the germline V gene are KGHSH and LQKENI. The CDR3 DNA is TGTGCCAGCTCGGACGGGGGGGCGCGTGGAAACACCATATATTTT. Its protein product is CASSDGGARGNTIYF.

The chain joins TRBV11-3 to TRBJ1-1, with TRBD1 identical over 7 bases. V shed 2 bases and J 10 bases; nucleotides not matched to a gene: 7. This CDR3 region has 13 residues. Germline assignment: CDR1 SGHNT and CDR2 YENEEA. This CDR3 is CASSLSGDSVAFF. The CDR3 DNA reads TGTGCCAGCAGCTTATCGGGGGACAGTGTAGCTTTCTTT.

The rearrangement joins TRBV20-1 to TRBJ2-2; 11 bases line up with TRBD2. Germline V lookup: CDR1 DFQATT, CDR2 SNEGSKA (reference sequence). After removal of 3 bases from V and 0 bases from J, the junction contained 12 bases not matched to a gene. The CDR3 is made up of 19 amino acids. The CDR3 DNA reads as TGCAGTGCTAGTCTATCCCGGCGGACTAGCGGGCCGAACACCGGGGAGCTGTTTTTT. The encoded protein is CSASLSRRTSGPNTGELFF.

The chain couples TRBV12-3 or TRBV12-4 to TRBJ1-2; D uncertain. V shed 6 bases and J shed 4 bases, with 12 bases lying between them. This CDR3 is 13 amino acids long. The CDR3 loop reads CASSFQAPYGYTF. The CDR3 DNA is TGTGCCAGCAGCTTCCAGGCCCCCTATGGCTACACCTTC.

This clone appeared a single time. The gene calls are TRBV30 and TRBJ1-4, with a possible D match to TRBD1 (6 bases). Trimming left V 3 bases short and J 3 bases short, with 14 bases between. CDR1 GTSNPN and CDR2 SVGIG come from the germline V gene (reference sequence). This CDR3 is 15 amino acids long. Here the CDR3 reads CAWRDQGFANEKLFF. CDR3 sequence (DNA): TGTGCCTGGAGGGACCAGGGGTTTGCTAATGAAAAACTGTTTTTT.

V is TRBV27 and J is TRBJ1-2; 7 bases map to TRBD1. Germline V gives CDR1 MNHEY, CDR2 SMNVEV (reference sequence). Unmatched junction bases numbered 10, after V lost 2 bases and J lost 4 bases. The CDR3 covers 16 residues. The CDR3 region is CASSLTLRTGGYGYTF. The DNA of the CDR3 is TGTGCCAGCAGTTTAACCCTTCGGACAGGAGGCTATGGCTACACCTTC.

This chain links TRBV6-5 with TRBJ1-1, with TRBD1 as a possible D gene (6 bases). This CDR3 is 15 amino acids long. V was shortened by 8 bases and J by 0 bases, with 16 bases between the two germline ends. Germline CDR1 and CDR2: MNHEY and SVGAGI. CDR3 bases: TGTGCCAGCGGACGGACAGCTTCCATGAACACTGAAGCTTTCTTT. Encoded protein: CASGRTASMNTEAFF.

The CDR3 protein is CASSQDSQGSTEAFF. CDR3 nucleotide sequence: TGCGCCAGCAGCCAAGATAGTCAGGGGTCCACTGAAGCTTTCTTT. J is TRBJ1-1 and V is TRBV4-3; D is possibly TRBD1 (6 bases). Trimming cost V 0 bases and J 4 bases, with 12 bases left between them. CDR1 and CDR2 (germline): LGHNA, YSLEER. CDR3 length: 15 residues.

This chain uses TRBV27 with TRBJ1-5; D perhaps matches TRBD1 (5 bases). The CDR3 is 14 residues long. V was clipped by 3 bases and J by 5 bases, with 11 bases between them. Germline values: CDR1 MNHEY, CDR2 SMNVEV (reference sequence). Here the CDR3 reads CASSLRGSDQPQHF. The CDR3 nucleotides read TGTGCCAGCAGTTTGCGGGGGTCGGATCAGCCCCAGCATTTT.

The chain couples TRBV5-5 to TRBJ2-7; D is unresolved. The CDR3 is 11 amino acids. The ends were cut back, 4 bases at V and 5 bases at J, with 7 bases in the middle. Germline CDR1 and CDR2: SGHKS and YYEKEE (reference sequence). CDR3 residues: CASSPYHEQYF. Here the CDR3 DNA reads TGTGCCAGCAGCCCGTATCACGAGCAGTACTTC.